This TCR beta chain stems from a study of shared clonotypes between healthy human individuals. Study observations and caveats: Clonotypes not shared had lower generation probabilities than those common to all four donors. Sequencing depth was expected to influence donor clonotype sharing. Blood was the sole source, and tissue repertoires probably differ.

Trimming stripped 1 base from V and 8 bases from J, with 8 bases between. This CDR3 has 11 residues. Germline CDR1 is GTSNPN and CDR2 is SVGIG (reference sequence). This clone was seen just once. The antigen is undetermined. CD8 cells classed as naive were CD45RO-negative and positively selected for CCR7, excluding terminally differentiated effector memory CD45RA+ cells. For every subset, genomic DNA was evenly distributed across several immunoSEQ plates. Assay used: immunoSEQ multiplex PCR; TCRdb lists only in-frame clones, some missing. The sample records nearly 2 million clones, about 95% being singletons.

The chain recombines TRBV30 with TRBJ1-2, with D unclear. The sample comprised naive CD8+ T cells sorted from blood. The receptor comes from a man aged 18 to 30 in good health. The CDR3 region is CAWSASGGYTF. In nucleotides, the CDR3 is TGTGCCTGGAGTGCAAGTGGGGGCTACACCTTC.